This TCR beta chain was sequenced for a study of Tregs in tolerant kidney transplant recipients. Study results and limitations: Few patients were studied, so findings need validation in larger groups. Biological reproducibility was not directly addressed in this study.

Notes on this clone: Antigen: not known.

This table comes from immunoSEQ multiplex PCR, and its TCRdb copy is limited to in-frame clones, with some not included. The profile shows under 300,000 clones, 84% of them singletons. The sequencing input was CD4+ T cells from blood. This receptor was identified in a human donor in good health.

The CDR3 DNA reads as TGCGCCAGCAGCTTGCTTATTAGTCTCGGCACCTCCTACGAGCAGTACTTC. Protein: CASSLLISLGTSYEQYF. The gene calls are TRBV5-1 and TRBJ2-5; the D is unclear. The assigned J gene may be wrong: the sequence end matches TRBJ2-7 better. CDR1 and CDR2 (germline): SGHRS, YFSETQ. CDR3 length: 17 residues.